Here is one TCR beta chain with its context. Its antigen remains unknown. The data are from a study of response to subunit inactivated influenza vaccine. TCRdb processed the RT-PCR reads anew with MiXCR; each CDR3 protein has one entry. This sample carries hundreds of thousands of distinct CDR3 sequences, about 25% of them seen once, and the ten largest clones take approximately 2%. Study observations and caveats: Authors suggested few new T cells are recruited by each seasonal influenza vaccination.

CDR1 is SQVTM, CDR2 ANQGSEA, per germline. The V end lost 7 bases, the J end lost 0 bases, and 16 bases lay between the germline ends. The CDR3 is made up of 14 amino acids. This sequence was found in a man between 50 and 59 years old who received an inactivated influenza vaccine. This specimen consisted of CD4+ T cells sorted from PBMCs, obtained less than 6 days after vaccination. The chain combines TRBV29-1 with TRBJ2-7; D may match TRBD1 or TRBD2 (5 bases each). The CDR3 DNA sequence: TGCAGCGGGGATCGGGACGGCAGCTCCTACGAGCAGTACTTC. This translates into CSGDRDGSSYEQYF.